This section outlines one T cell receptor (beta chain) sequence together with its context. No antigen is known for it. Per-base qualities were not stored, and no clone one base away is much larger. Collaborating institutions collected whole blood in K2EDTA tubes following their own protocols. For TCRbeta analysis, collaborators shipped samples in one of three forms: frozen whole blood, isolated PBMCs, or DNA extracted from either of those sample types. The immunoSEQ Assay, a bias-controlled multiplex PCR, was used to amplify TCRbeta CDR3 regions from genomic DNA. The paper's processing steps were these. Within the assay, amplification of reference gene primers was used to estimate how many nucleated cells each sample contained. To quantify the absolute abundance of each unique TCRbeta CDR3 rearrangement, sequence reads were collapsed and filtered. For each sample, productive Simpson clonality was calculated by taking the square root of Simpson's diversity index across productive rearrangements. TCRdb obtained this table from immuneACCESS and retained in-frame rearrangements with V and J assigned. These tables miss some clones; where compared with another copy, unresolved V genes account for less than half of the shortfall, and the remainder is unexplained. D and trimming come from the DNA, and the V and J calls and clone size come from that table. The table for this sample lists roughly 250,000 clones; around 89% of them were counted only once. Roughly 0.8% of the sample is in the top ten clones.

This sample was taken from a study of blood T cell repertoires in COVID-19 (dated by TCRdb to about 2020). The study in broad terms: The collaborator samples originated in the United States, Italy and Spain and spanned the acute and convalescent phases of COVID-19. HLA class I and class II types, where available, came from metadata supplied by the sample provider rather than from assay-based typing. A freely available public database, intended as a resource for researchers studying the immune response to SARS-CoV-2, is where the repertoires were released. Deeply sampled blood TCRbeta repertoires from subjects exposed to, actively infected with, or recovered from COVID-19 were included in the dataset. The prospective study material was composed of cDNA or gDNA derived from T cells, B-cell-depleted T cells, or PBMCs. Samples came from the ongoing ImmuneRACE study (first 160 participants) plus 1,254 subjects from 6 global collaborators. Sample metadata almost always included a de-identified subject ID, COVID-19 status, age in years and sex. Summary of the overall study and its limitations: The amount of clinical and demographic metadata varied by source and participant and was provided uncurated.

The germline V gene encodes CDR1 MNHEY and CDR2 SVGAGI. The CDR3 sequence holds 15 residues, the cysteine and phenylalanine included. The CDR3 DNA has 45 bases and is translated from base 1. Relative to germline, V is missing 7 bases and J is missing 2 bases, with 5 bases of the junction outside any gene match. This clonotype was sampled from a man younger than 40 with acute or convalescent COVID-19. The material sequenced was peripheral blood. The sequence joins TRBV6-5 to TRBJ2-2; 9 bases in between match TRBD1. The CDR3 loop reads CASKGDRANTGELFF. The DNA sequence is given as TGTGCCAGCAAGGGGGACAGGGCTAACACCGGGGAGCTGTTTTTT.